These T cell receptor beta chains were read from a single sample in a study of OX40 agonist ivuxolimab in advanced cancers. Produced via immunoSEQ multiplex PCR; TCRdb's table is partial and in-frame only. The profile shows fewer than 55,000 clones, 80% to 85% of them singletons. The sample here was CD4+ or CD8+ T cells sorted from blood, taken in a trial of the OX40 agonist ivuxolimab. Receptor source: an adult with an advanced solid tumor such as melanoma, head and neck, liver or kidney cancer. Both conserved end residues are trimmed from each CDR3.

>TRBJ1-1|TRBV7-9
ASSLSTEAF
>TRBJ1-1|TRBV27
ASSLLGMNTEAF
>TRBJ1-4|TRBV27
ASSLSFFSSNEKLF
>TRBJ2-5|TRBV7-9
ASSRQGGQETQY
>TRBJ2-2|TRBV5-4
ASSLGAGPTGELF
>TRBJ2-5|TRBV7-8
ASSLRTDGETQY
>TRBJ2-1|TRBV19
ASSVTGGDRFYNEQF
>TRBJ2-2|TRBV7-6
ASSLVVTPNTGELF
>TRBJ2-7|TRBV27
ASSPGQGPYEQY
>TRBJ1-3|TRBV28
ASSLAGSGNTIY
>TRBJ1-5|TRBV30
AWSVLGSNQPQH
>TRBJ2-3|TRBV30
AWSPTEDTQY
>TRBJ2-7|TRBV27
ATTRLAGSDEQY
>TRBJ2-7|TRBV6-5
ASSPGTGGVYEQY
>TRBJ2-3|TRBV9
ASSASAGGPGDTQY
>TRBJ2-5|TRBV7-2
ASSAPGTSEETQY
>TRBJ2-2|TRBV7-4
ASSHSGGLAGELF
>.|TRBV4-1
ASSQSGTGGYEQY
>TRBJ1-1|TRBV29-1
SVEESGWLNTEAF
>TRBJ1-6|TRBV7-3
ASSATGLSSYNSPLH
>TRBJ1-5|TRBV4-2
ASSQDRWQSNQPQH
>TRBJ1-3|TRBV10-3
AIAKTGETGNTIY
>TRBJ1-1|TRBV6-9
ASSYRGLRTEAF
>TRBJ2-2|TRBV7-8
ASSLFSGGRELF
>TRBJ2-7|TRBV7-9
ASSSGQGYTYEQY
>TRBJ1-2|TRBV7-2
ASSSPPIDRGYGYT
>TRBJ2-1|TRBV19
ASTSVGEGVLEDEQF
>TRBJ2-7|TRBV7-3
ASSPDRLSYEQY
>TRBJ1-2|TRBV7-9
ASSQTGGGGYT
>TRBJ1-1|TRBV11-1
ASSLGGLRTEAF
>TRBJ1-2|TRBV6-4
ASRGYVGQFYGYT
>TRBJ1-1|TRBV27
ASSPLNGDEAF
>TRBJ2-1|TRBV29-1
SVADHFFGQGGFYNEQF
>TRBJ2-7|TRBV4-3
ASSQDWGRYEQY
>TRBJ2-1|TRBV9
ASSPWSSGGLYNEQF
>TRBJ2-7|TRBV7-9
ASSTGQGYEQY
>TRBJ2-7|TRBV30
AWSVGQGANEQY
>TRBJ1-5|TRBV2
ASRGTSNQPQH
>TRBJ1-1|TRBV19
ASSISGSMNTEAF
>TRBJ2-2|TRBV9
ASRKEGYYGELF
>TRBJ2-5|TRBV4-2
ASSQGSGQETQY
>TRBJ2-7|TRBV18
ASSPPAARDEQY
>TRBJ2-1|TRBV7-9
ASIGYEQF
>TRBJ2-7|TRBV6-5
ASSFDRVSYEQY
>TRBJ2-7|TRBV10-3
AISDDQGLSYEQY